This section outlines one T cell receptor beta chain sequence together with its context. Its specificity is unknown. The data stem from a study of cytomegalovirus exposure and HLA in healthy donors. General study results and limits: Sequencing likely caused a cluster of highly shared sequence variants. Rates of TCR association differed by HLA locus in a later analysis, with DRB1 highest and HLA-C lowest.

PCR used 60 Vbeta primers and 13 Jbeta primers. The authors' processing: About 11 million of 80 million to 85 million unique TCR beta chains were shared, per a later count. Some clones are missing from TCRdb's copy, which holds only in-frame ones; the method was immunoSEQ multiplex PCR. V, J and clone size were drawn from that table, and D and trimming were deduced from the DNA. Of around 100,000 clones in the sample, around 77% are singletons; the top ten hold less than 6%. The CDR3 covers 13 residues. Germline V lookup: CDR1 MNHEY, CDR2 SMNVEV (reference sequence). The V end lost 6 bases, the J end lost 7 bases, and 13 bases lay between the germline ends.

The sequenced material came from PBMCs. The receptor was isolated from a woman aged 25 to 39 in good health and CMV-seropositive. The chain is built from TRBV27 and TRBJ2-1; weak D call: TRBD2 (6 bases). This CDR3 is CASSYGRENEQFF. The CDR3 nucleotides are TGTGCCAGCAGCTATGGCCGGGAGAATGAGCAGTTCTTC.